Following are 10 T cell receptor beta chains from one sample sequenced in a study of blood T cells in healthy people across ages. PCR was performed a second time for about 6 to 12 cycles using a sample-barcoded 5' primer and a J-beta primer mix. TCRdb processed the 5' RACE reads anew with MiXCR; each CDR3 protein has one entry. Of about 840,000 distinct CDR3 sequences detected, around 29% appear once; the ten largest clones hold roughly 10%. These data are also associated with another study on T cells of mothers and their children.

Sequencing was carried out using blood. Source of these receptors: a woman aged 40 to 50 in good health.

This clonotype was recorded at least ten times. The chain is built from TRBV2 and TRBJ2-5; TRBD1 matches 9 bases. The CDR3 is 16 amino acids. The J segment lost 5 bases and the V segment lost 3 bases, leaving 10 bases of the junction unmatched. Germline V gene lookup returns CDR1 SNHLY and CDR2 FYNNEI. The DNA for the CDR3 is TGTGCCAGCAGTGACCCGGGACAGGGTTACGGGGAGACCCAGTACTTC. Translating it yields CASSDPGQGYGETQYF.

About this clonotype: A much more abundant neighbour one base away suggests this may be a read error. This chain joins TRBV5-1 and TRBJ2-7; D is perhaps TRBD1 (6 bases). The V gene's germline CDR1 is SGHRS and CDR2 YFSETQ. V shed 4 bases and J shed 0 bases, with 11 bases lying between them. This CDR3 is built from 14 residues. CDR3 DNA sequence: TGCGCCAGCAGCATCTCAGGGGTCTCCTACGAGCAGTACTTC. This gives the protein CASSISGVSYEQYF.

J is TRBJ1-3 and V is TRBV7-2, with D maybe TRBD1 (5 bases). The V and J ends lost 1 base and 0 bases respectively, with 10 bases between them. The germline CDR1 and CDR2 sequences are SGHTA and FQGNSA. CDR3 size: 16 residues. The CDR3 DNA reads TGTGCCAGCAGCTTAGTCGGGGCCGACTCTGGAAACACCATATATTTT. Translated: CASSLVGADSGNTIYF.

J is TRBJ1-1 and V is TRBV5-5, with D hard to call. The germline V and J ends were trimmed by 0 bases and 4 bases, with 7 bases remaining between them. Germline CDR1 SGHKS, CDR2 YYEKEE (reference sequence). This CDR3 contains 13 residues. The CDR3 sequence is CASSLEHSTEAFF. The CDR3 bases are TGTGCCAGCAGCTTGGAGCATAGCACTGAAGCTTTCTTT.

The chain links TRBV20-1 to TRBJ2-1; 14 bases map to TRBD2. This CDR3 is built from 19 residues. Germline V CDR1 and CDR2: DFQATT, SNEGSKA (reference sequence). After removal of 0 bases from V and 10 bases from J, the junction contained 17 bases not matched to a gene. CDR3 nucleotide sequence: TGCAGTGCTAGAGAGGGGACTAGCGGGGGCCACCTCCTACCGCCAGAGCAGTTCTTC. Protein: CSAREGTSGGHLLPPEQFF.

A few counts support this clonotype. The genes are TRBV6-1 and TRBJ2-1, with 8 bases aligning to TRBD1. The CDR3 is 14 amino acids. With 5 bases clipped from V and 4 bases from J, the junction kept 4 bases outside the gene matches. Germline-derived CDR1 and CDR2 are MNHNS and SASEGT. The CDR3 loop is CASSPDRGYNEQFF. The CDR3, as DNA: TGTGCCAGCAGTCCAGACAGGGGTTACAATGAGCAGTTCTTC.

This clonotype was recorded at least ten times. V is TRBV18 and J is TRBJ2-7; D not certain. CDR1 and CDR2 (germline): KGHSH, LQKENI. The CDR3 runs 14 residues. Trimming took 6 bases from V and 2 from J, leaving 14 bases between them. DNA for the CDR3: TGTGCCAGCTCTCCCGACGGGCGTCCCTACGAGCAGTACTTC. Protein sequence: CASSPDGRPYEQYF. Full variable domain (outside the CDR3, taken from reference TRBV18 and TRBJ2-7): NAGVMQNPRHLVRRRGQEARLRCSPMKGHSHVYWYRQLPEEGLKFMVYLQKENIIDESGMPKERFSAEFPKEGPSILRIQQVVRGDSAAYFCASSPDGRPYEQYFGPGTRLTVT.

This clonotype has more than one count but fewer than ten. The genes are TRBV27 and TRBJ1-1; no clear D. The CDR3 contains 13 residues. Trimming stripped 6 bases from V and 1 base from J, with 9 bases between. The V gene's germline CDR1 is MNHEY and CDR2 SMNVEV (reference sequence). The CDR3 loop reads CASSQPWNTEAFF. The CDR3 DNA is TGTGCCAGCAGCCAACCGTGGAACACTGAAGCTTTCTTT.

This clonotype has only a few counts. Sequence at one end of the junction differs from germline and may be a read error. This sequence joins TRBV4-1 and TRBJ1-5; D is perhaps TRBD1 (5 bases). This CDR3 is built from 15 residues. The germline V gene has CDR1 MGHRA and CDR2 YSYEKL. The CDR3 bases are TGCGTCAGCAGCCAAGCCGAAGGATCAGGGCAGCCCCAGCATTTT. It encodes CVSSQAEGSGQPQHF.

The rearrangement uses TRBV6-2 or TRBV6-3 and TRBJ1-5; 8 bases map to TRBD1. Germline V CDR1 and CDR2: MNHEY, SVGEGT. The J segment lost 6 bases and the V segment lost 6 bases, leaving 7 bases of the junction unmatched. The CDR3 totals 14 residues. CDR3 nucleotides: TGTGCCAGCAGCACGGACAGGGCGGGTCAGCCCCAGCATTTT. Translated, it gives CASSTDRAGQPQHF.